This paragraph covers one TCR beta chain sequence. As yet, its antigen is unknown. Whether given at about 4 or about 12 weeks, second doses were pooled. These data originate in a study of T cell responses to AZD1222 COVID-19 vaccine. Whole-study findings and limits: White British donors predominated, females outnumbered males, and clonal diversity was possibly underestimated. Only 5 or 6 AZD1222 recipients were seropositive at baseline.

Repertoires were generated with immunoSEQ multiplex PCR, while TCRdb's copy carries only in-frame clones and drops some. This sample has around 20,000 clones, with roughly 79% found just once. V lost 5 bases, J lost 8 bases, and 21 bases lay in between. This CDR3 has 15 amino acids. CDR1 and CDR2 from the germline V gene are SGHTA and FQGNSA. The material was peripheral blood, obtained 28 days after the second AZD1222 dose. This TCR was recovered from an adult who received the AZD1222 COVID-19 vaccine. This sequence joins TRBV7-2 and TRBJ1-2; possible D gene TRBD1, 5 bases. The CDR3 protein is CASSLAFGGEDGYTF. DNA of the CDR3: TGTGCCAGCAGCCTCGCGTTCGGGGGAGAGGACGGCTACACCTTC.